The clone carrying this T cell receptor beta chain was counted a few times. The V gene end was trimmed by 6 bases and the J gene end by 5 bases; junction bases not matched to a gene: 6. The CDR3 totals 14 residues. Germline loops: CDR1 DFQATT, CDR2 SNEGSKA (reference sequence). Time point here: patch test 3, about 24 weeks after DPC sensitization. Documented treatment: therapeutic diphenylcyclopropenone sensitization with weekly scalp DPC. People who gave samples had alopecia, were 18 to 70 years old, and were suitable for DPC. This sample is drawn from a study of human T cells and chemical hapten exposure. MiXCR, run by TCRdb on the RACE reads, gives a single entry per CDR3 protein. In the table there are approximately 88,000 distinct CDR3 sequences, roughly 13% of which are singletons.

The rearrangement joins TRBV20-1 to TRBJ2-1, with TRBD2 matching 11 bases. The receptor was derived from a woman in her forties or fifties with alopecia areata. Some clones in this sample may be carry-over from other donors' samples. The sequenced sample was whole blood, obtained in connection with sensitization to the hapten diphenylcyclopropenone (DPC). The CDR3 reads CSAETSGTDNEQFF. The CDR3, as DNA: TGCAGTGCGGAGACTAGCGGGACTGACAATGAGCAGTTCTTC.